This T cell receptor beta chain was sequenced in a study of blood T cell repertoires in COVID-19. Overall study context: Acute and convalescent COVID-19 specimens originated in the United States, Italy and Spain.

As handled by the study authors: Estimates of nucleated cell counts were drawn from the amplification of reference gene primers. This table comes from immunoSEQ multiplex PCR, and its TCRdb copy is limited to in-frame clones, with some not included. Clone size and the V and J calls come from that table; the DNA yielded D and trimming. Of approximately 85,000 clones in the sample, around 90% were seen once. In germline, CDR1 is LNHDA, CDR2 SQIVND (reference sequence). V was pared by 6 bases and J by 4 bases, with 7 bases of the junction left unmatched. CDR3 length: 14 amino acids. Sequencing was carried out using peripheral blood. The genes are TRBV19 and TRBJ1-2; 8 bases align to TRBD1. The TCR originated in a woman aged 50 to 60 with active or convalescent COVID-19. Written as DNA, the CDR3 is TGTGCCAGTAGGGGACAGGTAGTTGGCTATGGCTACACCTTC. Residues: CASRGQVVGYGYTF. The complete variable domain, with remaining parts taken from reference TRBV19 and TRBJ1-2, reads DGGITQSPKYLFRKEGQNVTLSCEQNLNHDAMYWYRQDPGQGLRLIYYSQIVNDFQKGDIAEGYSVSREKKESFPLTVTSAQKNPTAFYLCASRGQVVGYGYTFGSGTRLTVV.